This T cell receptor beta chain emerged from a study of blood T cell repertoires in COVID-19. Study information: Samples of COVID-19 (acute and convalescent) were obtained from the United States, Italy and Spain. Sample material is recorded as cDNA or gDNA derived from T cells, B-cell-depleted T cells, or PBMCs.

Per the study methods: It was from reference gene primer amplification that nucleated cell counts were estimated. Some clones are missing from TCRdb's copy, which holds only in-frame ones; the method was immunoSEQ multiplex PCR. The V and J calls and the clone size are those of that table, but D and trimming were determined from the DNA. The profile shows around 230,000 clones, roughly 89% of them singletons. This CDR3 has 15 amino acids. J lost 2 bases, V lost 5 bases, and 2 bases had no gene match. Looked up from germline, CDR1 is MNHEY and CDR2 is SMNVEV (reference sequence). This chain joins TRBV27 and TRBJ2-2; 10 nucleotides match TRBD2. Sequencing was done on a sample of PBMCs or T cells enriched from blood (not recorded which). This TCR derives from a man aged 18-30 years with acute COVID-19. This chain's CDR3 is CASSRTSGNTGELFF. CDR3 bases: TGTGCCAGCAGTCGGACTAGCGGAAACACCGGGGAGCTGTTTTTT.